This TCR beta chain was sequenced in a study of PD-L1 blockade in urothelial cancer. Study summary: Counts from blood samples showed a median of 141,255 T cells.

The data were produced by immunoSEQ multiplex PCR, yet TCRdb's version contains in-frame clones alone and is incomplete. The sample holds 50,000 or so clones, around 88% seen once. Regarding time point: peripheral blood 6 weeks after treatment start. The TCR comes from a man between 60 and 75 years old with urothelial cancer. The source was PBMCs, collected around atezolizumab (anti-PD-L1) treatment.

The CDR3 loop is CSVGDPGTGRYGYTF. CDR3 DNA sequence: TGCAGCGTTGGGGACCCCGGGACAGGACGTTATGGCTACACCTTC. This sequence joins TRBV29-1 and TRBJ1-2, with 8 bases that match TRBD1. The germline gives CDR1 SQVTM, CDR2 ANQGSEA. This CDR3 contains 15 residues. Trimming at V came to 4 bases and at J to 5 bases, leaving 12 bases not matched to a gene. Full variable domain (remainder filled in from reference TRBV29-1 and TRBJ1-2): SAVISQKPSRDICQRGTSLTIQCQVDSQVTMMFWYRQQPGQSLTLIATANQGSEATYESGFVIDKFPISRPNLTFSTLTVSNMSPEDSSIYLCSVGDPGTGRYGYTFGSGTRLTVV.